These T cell receptor beta chains were read from a single sample in a study of regulatory T cells in long-lasting Graves disease. TCRdb ran MiXCR on the multiplex PCR reads and lists one entry per CDR3 protein. The sample includes roughly 500,000 distinct CDR3 sequences, under 25% of them seen just once. The sample was peripheral blood mononuclear cells (PBMCs), taken when the disease was refractory, from a patient treated with antithyroid drugs. The receptors were gathered from a female donor with Graves disease. The CDR3 runs from the conserved cysteine through the conserved F or W. D genes are given only for firm matches. Clone size is shown for a subset of rows, as once, few, many or a class of expanded clone.

TRBD2 | many | TRBJ2-5 | TRBV11-2 | CASSSPRGRGASGSWQETQYF | TGTGCCAGCAGCTCCCCTCGGGGGCGCGGGGCTAGCGGGAGTTGGCAAGAGACCCAGTACTTC
- | many | TRBJ1-1 | TRBV18 | CASSDGGAKNTEAFF | TGTGCCAGCTCCGACGGGGGAGCAAAAAACACTGAAGCTTTCTTT
TRBD1 | many | TRBJ1-5 | TRBV30 | CAWSIGTGNQPQHF | TGTGCCTGGAGTATCGGGACAGGCAATCAGCCCCAGCATTTT
TRBD1 | many | TRBJ2-7 | TRBV3-1 | CASSPLTGQGEQYF | TGTGCCAGCAGCCCGCTGACAGGGCAAGGAGAGCAGTACTTC
- | many | TRBJ1-1 | TRBV6-1 | CATRRSMNTEAFF | TGTGCCACCCGTCGATCCATGAACACTGAAGCTTTCTTT
- | many | TRBJ1-1 | TRBV20-1 | CSPGGPEAFF | TGCAGTCCTGGGGGCCCTGAAGCTTTCTTT
TRBD1 | - | TRBJ2-7 | TRBV5-1 | CASSWGQGGEQYF | TGCGCCAGCAGCTGGGGACAGGGAGGCGAGCAGTACTTC
TRBD1 | many | TRBJ1-2 | TRBV28 | CATLPGQYGYTF | TGTGCCACCTTGCCGGGACAGTATGGCTACACCTTC
- | many | TRBJ2-2 | TRBV12-3/TRBV12-4 | CASRGDGNGELFF | TGTGCCAGCAGAGGAGACGGGAACGGGGAGCTGTTTTTT
TRBD2 | many | TRBJ2-7 | TRBV12-3/TRBV12-4 | CASRLAGGHEQYF | TGTGCCAGTAGACTAGCGGGAGGCCACGAGCAGTACTTC
TRBD2 | - | TRBJ2-5 | TRBV5-1 | CASSPAGTSGRPGETQYF | TGCGCCAGCAGCCCCGCTGGGACTAGCGGGCGCCCGGGGGAGACCCAGTACTTC
- | many | TRBJ1-2 | TRBV5-1 | CASSSLGGGYGYTF | TGCGCCAGCAGCTCATTGGGCGGGGGCTATGGCTACACCTTC
- | many | TRBJ1-1 | TRBV7-9 | CASSYSGGREAFF | TGTGCCAGCAGTTACAGTGGAGGGAGAGAAGCTTTCTTT
- | many | TRBJ1-2 | TRBV12-3/TRBV12-4 | CASSLASGVYGYTF | TGTGCCAGCAGTTTAGCGTCTGGAGTCTATGGCTACACCTTC
- | many | TRBJ1-2 | TRBV9 | CASSGETEDLYGYTF | TGTGCCAGCAGCGGAGAGACAGAAGACCTCTATGGCTACACCTTC
- | many | TRBJ1-5 | TRBV30 | CAWSDSGTPINQPQHF | TGTGCCTGGAGTGATTCCGGGACCCCCATCAATCAGCCCCAGCATTTT
- | - | TRBJ1-3 | TRBV14 | CASSQRGGLGNTIYF | TGTGCCAGCAGCCAACGAGGTGGGCTTGGAAACACCATATATTTT
- | few | TRBJ2-1 | TRBV27 | CASRTQPGAYNEQFF | TGTGCCAGCAGAACGCAGCCTGGGGCATACAATGAGCAGTTCTTC
TRBD2 | - | TRBJ2-7 | TRBV29-1 | CSTREVSRPYEQYF | TGCAGCACCCGGGAGGTGAGCCGTCCCTACGAGCAGTACTTC
- | many | TRBJ2-2 | TRBV6-1 | CASSQDYTNTGELFF | TGTGCCAGCAGCCAGGACTATACGAACACCGGGGAGCTGTTTTTT
TRBD1 | - | TRBJ2-7 | TRBV5-1 | CASSLEGTGVNEQYF | TGCGCCAGCAGCTTGGAAGGGACAGGGGTTAACGAGCAGTACTTC
TRBD1 | many | TRBJ1-1 | TRBV2 | CASSEQGGAKAFF | TGTGCCAGCAGCGAACAGGGGGGTGCGAAAGCTTTCTTT
TRBD2 | many | TRBJ2-1 | TRBV6-6 | CASSFSRGLAGDYNEQFF | TGTGCCAGCAGTTTCTCGAGGGGACTAGCGGGAGACTACAATGAGCAGTTCTTC
TRBD1 | - | TRBJ2-7 | TRBV7-9 | CASSPDRGDYEQYF | TGTGCCAGCAGCCCCGACAGGGGGGACTACGAGCAGTACTTC
TRBD1 | many | TRBJ2-7 | TRBV11-3 | CASSLSTGTAYEQYF | TGTGCCAGCAGCTTATCTACAGGGACAGCCTACGAGCAGTACTTC
TRBD2 | many | TRBJ2-7 | TRBV12-3/TRBV12-4 | CASSHSGEYYEQYF | TGTGCCAGCAGTCATAGCGGGGAATACTACGAGCAGTACTTC